This TCR beta chain was captured in a study of identical twins. Regarding the study as a whole: Insertion counts were lower in abundant cord blood beta clonotypes, a trend that memory repertoires did not show.

In TCRdb, the 5' RACE reads were re-called with MiXCR into one record per CDR3 protein. Here the sample spans under 800,000 distinct CDR3 sequences, 21% being singletons. About this clonotype itself: Its specificity is unknown.

Germline V gene sequence: CDR1 SGHDT, CDR2 YYEEEE. J lost 5 bases, V lost 3 bases, and 5 bases had no gene match. The CDR3 sequence is 14 residues long. The same sample was also studied in work on T cells expressing NK-cell markers. That study adds: Restriction of sorting to alpha-beta TCR T cells was accomplished in several experiments using an anti-gamma-delta TCR antibody. Clarity on HCMV specificity was lacking for the expanded NKG2C+ T cell clones.

Sequenced material: PBMCs. The TCR comes from a woman in her late teens or twenties in good health. The chain recombines TRBV5-6 with TRBJ1-5, with TRBD1 identical over 7 bases. CDR3 in amino acids: CASSSTGEYQPQHF. As DNA, the CDR3 is TGTGCCAGCAGCTCTACAGGGGAATATCAGCCCCAGCATTTT.